These 22 T cell receptor beta chains originate from one sample sequenced in a study of PD-L1 blockade in urothelial cancer. Time point of the sample: peripheral blood 6 weeks after treatment start. Libraries were prepared by immunoSEQ multiplex PCR; TCRdb keeps only in-frame clonotypes and omits some of them. This sample carries about 120,000 clones, 85% to 90% of them seen once, and the ten largest clones take under 2%. The sample consisted of PBMCs, taken around atezolizumab (anti-PD-L1) treatment. The receptors here all came from a man between 60 and 75 years old with urothelial cancer.

The chain's CDR3 is CASSLGQGWSGMNTEAFF. The CDR3 region has the DNA TGTGCCAGCAGCTTGGGACAGGGGTGGAGCGGGATGAACACTGAAGCTTTCTTT. The gene calls are TRBV7-2 and TRBJ1-1; TRBD1 agrees at 10 bases. CDR3 size: 18 residues. Germline CDR1 and CDR2: SGHTA and FQGNSA. The V and J ends lost 3 bases and 0 bases, in that order; junction bases with no gene match: 10.

This clone has just a few counts. The chain carries TRBV7-3 and TRBJ2-2, with a possible D match to TRBD1 (6 bases). Trimming pared 4 bases from V and 4 bases from J, leaving 10 bases between. Germline V gene data show CDR1 as SGHTA and CDR2 as FQGTGA. The CDR3 is 14 residues long. The chain's CDR3 is CASSSQGFTGELFF. Written as DNA, the CDR3 is TGTGCCAGCAGCTCACAGGGATTCACCGGGGAGCTGTTTTTT. Full variable domain (missing parts from reference TRBV7-3 and TRBJ2-2): GAGVSQTPSNKVTEKGKYVELRCDPISGHTALYWYRQSLGQGPEFLIYFQGTGAADDSGLPNDRFFAVRPEGSVSTLKIQRTERGDSAVYLCASSSQGFTGELFFGEGSRLTVL.

This chain connects TRBV9 to TRBJ2-3, with D maybe TRBD2 (7 bases). The CDR3 totals 16 residues. The germline V and J ends were trimmed by 4 bases and 6 bases, with 21 bases remaining between them. Germline values: CDR1 SGDLS, CDR2 YYNGEE. Written as DNA, the CDR3 is TGTGCCAGCAGCCCTCAGGAGGGGGGGCCTGGGGATACGCAGTATTTT. Encoded protein: CASSPQEGGPGDTQYF.

The rearrangement uses TRBV5-1 and TRBJ2-3; D gene ambiguous. The V gene lost 4 bases and the J gene lost 5 bases, with 11 bases spanning the gap. The germline CDR1 and CDR2 sequences are SGHRS and YFSETQ. This CDR3 spans 13 amino acids. The DNA of the CDR3 is TGCGCCAGCAGCCCGTCGGTCGGAGATACGCAGTATTTT. This gives the protein CASSPSVGDTQYF.

The J gene is TRBJ2-3, the V gene TRBV4-2; TRBD2 aligns across 11 bases. The V segment lost 1 base and the J segment 5 bases; nucleotides outside the gene matches: 11. In germline, CDR1 is LGHNA, CDR2 YNFKEQ. The CDR3 runs to 18 residues. In nucleotides, the CDR3 is TGTGCCAGCAGCCAAGGGGGGCCTAGCGGGGGGATTAGAGATACGCAGTATTTT. Its translation is CASSQGGPSGGIRDTQYF.

This clone was seen a handful of times. The chain links TRBV5-4 to TRBJ1-2; D uncertain. The V gene's germline CDR1 is SGHNT and CDR2 YYREEE (reference sequence). Trimming left V 1 base short and J 8 bases short, with 9 bases between. There are 12 residues in the CDR3. The CDR3 DNA reads as TGTGCCAGCAGCTTGCACGGGGAAGGCTACACCTTC. Translation gives CASSLHGEGYTF.

The genes are TRBV19 and TRBJ1-5; D unclear. Trimming cost V 3 bases and J 6 bases, with 9 bases left between them. CDR1 and CDR2 from the germline V gene are LNHDA and SQIVND (reference sequence). The CDR3 sequence is 13 residues long. CDR3 region: CASSIGRAQPQHF. In DNA form, the CDR3 reads TGTGCCAGTAGTATTGGGAGGGCTCAGCCCCAGCATTTT.

The gene calls are TRBV7-9 and TRBJ2-1; 7 bases fit TRBD2. The CDR3 loop spans 17 amino acids. Trimming at V came to 5 bases and at J to 0 bases, leaving 10 bases not matched to a gene. Germline V gene sequence: CDR1 SEHNR, CDR2 FQNEAQ (reference sequence). CDR3 sequence (DNA): TGTGCCAGCAGCCCCCCAAGCGGGGCCTTCTCCTACAATGAGCAGTTCTTC. Its protein product is CASSPPSGAFSYNEQFF.

The chain links TRBV7-9 to TRBJ2-7; D may be TRBD2 (6 bases). Germline values: CDR1 SEHNR, CDR2 FQNEAQ (reference sequence). This CDR3 spans 15 amino acids. V gave up 2 bases and J gave up 1 base, with 12 bases separating them. CDR3: CASSLSAGRSYEQYF. The CDR3 region has the DNA TGTGCCAGCAGCTTAAGTGCGGGACGATCCTACGAGCAGTACTTC.

The J gene is TRBJ1-5, the V gene TRBV18, with 12 positions matching TRBD1. J was trimmed by 2 bases and V by 3 bases; bases with no gene match: 11. The CDR3 has 19 residues. Germline V gene lookup returns CDR1 KGHSH and CDR2 LQKENI. The CDR3 protein is CASSPAGTGGSLRNQPQHF. The CDR3 region has the DNA TGTGCCAGCTCACCCGCCGGGACAGGGGGCTCTTTGCGCAATCAGCCCCAGCATTTT.

The chain is built from TRBV28 and TRBJ1-2; 9 bases map to TRBD1. Germline assignment: CDR1 MDHEN and CDR2 SYDVKM. Trimming cost V 10 bases and J 2 bases; bases outside gene matches: 11. This CDR3 region has 15 residues. CDR3 coding DNA: TGTGCCACCTTCTATCAAGGACAGGGGAACTATGGCTACACCTTC. Its translation is CATFYQGQGNYGYTF.

The chain links TRBV27 to TRBJ2-7; TRBD1 might be the D (6 bases). V was shortened by 4 bases and J by 3 bases, with 19 bases between the two germline ends. CDR1 is MNHEY and CDR2 is SMNVEV in the germline V gene (reference sequence). The CDR3 consists of 16 residues. The CDR3 reads CASSSRIVQQGYEQYF. The CDR3 DNA reads TGTGCCAGCAGTTCCAGAATTGTACAACAGGGCTACGAGCAGTACTTC.

This chain joins TRBV7-2 and TRBJ1-6; D possibly corresponds to TRBD1 (5 bases). Deletions cut 4 bases from V and 7 bases from J, with 11 bases between. The CDR3 has 14 residues. Germline-derived CDR1 and CDR2 are SGHTA and FQGNSA. The CDR3 loop reads CASSSRERNSPLHF. The DNA for the CDR3 is TGTGCCAGCAGCTCCAGGGAACGCAATTCACCCCTCCACTTT. Complete variable domain (other parts from reference TRBV7-2 and TRBJ1-6): GAGVSQSPSNKVTEKGKDVELRCDPISGHTALYWYRQSLGQGLEFLIYFQGNSAPDKSGLPSDRFSAERTGGSVSTLTIQRTQQEDSAVYLCASSSRERNSPLHFGNGTRLTVT.

The V and J genes are TRBV7-8 and TRBJ2-5; D possibly corresponds to TRBD1 (6 bases). The CDR3 has 15 residues. Trimming took 4 bases from V and 3 from J, leaving 15 bases between them. CDR1 is SGHVS and CDR2 is FQNEAQ in the germline V gene. The CDR3 loop is CASSSSAGAEETQYF. The CDR3 coding sequence is TGTGCCAGCAGCTCCTCCGCAGGGGCCGAAGAGACCCAGTACTTC.

The genes are TRBV10-3 and TRBJ2-5; D not resolved. The germline V and J ends were trimmed by 4 bases and 1 base, with 16 bases remaining between them. This CDR3 has 16 residues. CDR1 and CDR2 from the germline V gene are ENHRY and SYGVKD. The chain's CDR3 is CAISADQATTQETQYF. The CDR3 bases are TGTGCCATCAGTGCCGACCAGGCCACCACCCAAGAGACCCAGTACTTC.

J is TRBJ1-3 and V is TRBV18; 8 bases are shared with TRBD1. Germline values: CDR1 KGHSH, CDR2 LQKENI. There are 16 residues in the CDR3. V was clipped by 3 bases and J by 0 bases; unmatched bases: 4. The CDR3 is CASSPGTGGSGNTIYF. CDR3 DNA sequence: TGTGCCAGCTCACCGGGGACAGGCGGCTCTGGAAACACCATATATTTT.

V and J are TRBV9 and TRBJ2-7, with 8 nucleotides matching TRBD1. The CDR3 extends over 14 amino acids. V lost 3 bases, J lost 2 bases, and 4 bases stayed unmatched. The germline CDR1 and CDR2 sequences are SGDLS and YYNGEE. In DNA, the CDR3 is TGTGCCAGCAGCGGACAGGGGCATCCCTACGAGCAGTACTTC. Its protein product is CASSGQGHPYEQYF.

V usage is TRBV28 and J usage is TRBJ2-3; 8 bases align to TRBD1. The ends lost 4 bases at V and 5 bases at J; junction bases unmatched: 8. The germline CDR1 and CDR2 sequences are MDHEN and SYDVKM. The CDR3 runs 15 residues. The CDR3 DNA follows: TGTGCCAGCAGTTCCGGAGGACAGGGCGAAGATACGCAGTATTTT. The encoded protein is CASSSGGQGEDTQYF.

The rearrangement uses TRBV18 and TRBJ1-1, with D perhaps TRBD1 (5 bases). The CDR3 has 13 amino acids. The germline V and J ends were trimmed by 5 bases and 6 bases, with 13 bases remaining between them. The germline gives CDR1 KGHSH, CDR2 LQKENI. Here the CDR3 reads CASSSRGLPEAFF. In nucleotides, the CDR3 is TGTGCCAGCTCAAGTAGGGGTTTGCCTGAAGCTTTCTTT.

The CDR3 sequence is CASSLYISGANVLTF. CDR3 in DNA: TGTGCCAGCAGTTTGTACATATCTGGGGCCAACGTCCTGACTTTC. J is TRBJ2-6 and V is TRBV27; the D is unclear. The CDR3 extends over 15 amino acids. Trimming took 3 bases from V and 1 from J, leaving 7 bases between them. Germline V gives CDR1 MNHEY, CDR2 SMNVEV (reference sequence).

This sequence joins TRBV7-9 and TRBJ2-7, with 10 bases fitting TRBD2. The CDR3 loop spans 14 amino acids. Germline assignment: CDR1 SEHNR and CDR2 FQNEAQ (reference sequence). V shed 4 bases, J shed 7 bases, and the junction held 7 bases outside the gene matches. Here the CDR3 DNA reads TGTGCCAGCAGCTCCAGCGGGGGGGCTGAGGAGCAGTACTTC. Translating gives CASSSSGGAEEQYF.

V is TRBV15 and J is TRBJ1-6; possible D gene TRBD1, 5 bases. V was pared by 2 bases and J by 7 bases, with 12 bases between. CDR1 and CDR2 from the germline V gene are LNHNV and YYDKDF (reference sequence). The CDR3 consists of 15 residues. CDR3 residues: CATSRREQVNSPLHF. The CDR3 DNA follows: TGTGCCACCAGCAGAAGAGAACAGGTGAATTCACCCCTCCACTTT.